This T cell receptor (beta chain) was documented in a study of CD8+ T cells in alopecia areata. Study-wide findings and caveats: Scalp sample data also include resident alphabeta T cells from normal skin.

The germline V and J ends were trimmed by 4 bases and 4 bases, with 13 bases remaining between them. The CDR3 loop spans 13 amino acids. CDR1 and CDR2 (germline): SQVTM, ANQGSEA. Documented treatment: oral pan-JAK inhibitor, 5-10 mg twice daily. Lesional scalp punch biopsies and peripheral blood came from alopecia areata patients. About this clone: What it binds is unknown.

cDNA serving as the sequencing template came from extracted, reverse transcribed RNA. Measured with immunoSEQ multiplex PCR; TCRdb has only the in-frame clones, and not every one. The sample holds 110,000 or so clones, approximately 52% seen once. This chain connects TRBV29-1 to TRBJ1-2; no clear D gene. The sample here was CD8+ T cells sorted from blood, taken at week 4, from a patient treated with tofacitinib. The receptor was isolated from a human donor with alopecia areata. CDR3 sequence reads: CSVVSQRTYGYTF. In DNA form, the CDR3 reads TGCAGCGTTGTGAGCCAGAGAACCTATGGCTACACCTTC.